Each of the 25 T cell receptor beta chains below was sequenced from the same sample in a study of blood T cell repertoires in COVID-19. The assay was immunoSEQ multiplex PCR, and TCRdb's table has in-frame clones only and misses some. The table shows 150,000 to 200,000 clones, with more than 60% occurring only once. Sequenced material: peripheral blood. Receptors were obtained from a man between 60 and 70 years old with acute or convalescent COVID-19.

In the case of this clone: One end of the junction is discordant with germline, which a read error may explain. The chain combines TRBV6-2 or TRBV6-3 with TRBJ2-1, with 8 positions matching TRBD1. The germline V gene has CDR1 MNHEY and CDR2 SVGEGT. CDR3 length: 14 amino acids. CDR3 in amino acids: CAGSLDRVQNEQFF. The CDR3, as DNA: TGTGCCGGCAGTTTGGACAGGGTGCAAAATGAGCAGTTCTTC.

This clone was counted once. The rearrangement links TRBV5-1 to TRBJ2-1, with 10 bases lining up with TRBD2. Germline loops: CDR1 SGHRS, CDR2 YFSETQ. CDR3 length equals 15 residues. J was trimmed by 3 bases and V by 4 bases; bases with no gene match: 4. The CDR3 DNA is TGCGCCAGCAGCCCCGGGACTAGCGTCTACAATGAGCAGTTCTTC. Residues: CASSPGTSVYNEQFF.

This chain joins TRBV4-1 and TRBJ1-5; 8 nucleotides align to TRBD1. Losses at the gene ends were 1 base for V and 7 bases for J; bases not matched to a gene: 3. The CDR3 sequence is 14 residues long. In germline, CDR1 is MGHRA, CDR2 YSYEKL. CDR3 coding DNA: TGCGCCAGCAGCCAAGTCACAGGGGGGCAGCCCCAGCATTTT. It translates to CASSQVTGGQPQHF.

The chain links TRBV29-1 to TRBJ2-3; perhaps TRBD2 as D (5 bases). The CDR3 spans 17 residues. Germline V gene lookup returns CDR1 SQVTM and CDR2 ANQGSEA. Trimming took off 6 bases at V and 0 bases at J, with 22 bases between the two ends. CDR3 residues: CSVVQFKSGGSTDTQYF. The CDR3 DNA follows: TGCAGCGTGGTTCAGTTCAAAAGCGGTGGGAGCACAGATACGCAGTATTTT.

The chain has TRBV11-3 and TRBJ1-1, with TRBD1 as a possible D gene (6 bases). This CDR3 is built from 14 residues. Deletions cut 5 bases from V and 1 base from J, with 11 bases between. Germline V CDR1 and CDR2: SGHNT, YENEEA. DNA of the CDR3: TGTGCCAGCAGCCAGCGGGGACAGAACACTGAAGCTTTCTTT. Encoded protein: CASSQRGQNTEAFF. Supplemented by reference TRBV11-3 and TRBJ1-1, the full variable domain reads EAGVVQSPRYKIIEKKQPVAFWCNPISGHNTLYWYLQNLGQGPELLIRYENEEAVDDSQLPKDRFSAERLKGVDSTLKIQPAELGDSAVYLCASSQRGQNTEAFFGQGTRLTVV.

V usage is TRBV30 and J usage is TRBJ2-3; D is unresolved. Trimming removed 0 bases at V and 1 base at J, with 8 bases between. Germline V lookup: CDR1 GTSNPN, CDR2 SVGIG (reference sequence). The CDR3 has 14 residues. CDR3 amino acids: CAWSVRSGTDTQYF. The CDR3 DNA follows: TGTGCCTGGAGTGTGCGCTCGGGCACAGATACGCAGTATTTT.

This clone occurred once. The J gene is TRBJ1-5, the V gene TRBV7-8; 8 nucleotides agree with TRBD1. CDR3 size: 14 residues. Germline trimming cut 5 bases from V and 7 bases from J; bases unmatched to any gene: 7. Germline V lookup: CDR1 SGHVS, CDR2 FQNEAQ. CDR3 bases: TGTGCCAGCAGCCATCCAGGGGGCAGGCAGCCCCAGCATTTT. Translating it yields CASSHPGGRQPQHF.

This chain connects TRBV6-4 to TRBJ2-7; 7 bases fit TRBD1. With 3 bases clipped from V and 0 bases from J, the junction kept 5 bases outside the gene matches. The CDR3 length is 15 residues. Germline CDR1 is MRHNA and CDR2 is SNTAGT. The CDR3 DNA follows: TGTGCCAGCAGTGAGGAAGGGACAGCCTCCTACGAGCAGTACTTC. As protein: CASSEEGTASYEQYF.

The genes are TRBV6-1 and TRBJ1-1; D perhaps matches TRBD1 (5 bases). The CDR3 is 13 residues long. From germline, CDR1 is MNHNS and CDR2 SASEGT. V was trimmed by 3 bases and J by 1 base, leaving 6 bases between them. The CDR3 sequence is CASSDRENTEAFF. DNA of the CDR3: TGTGCCAGCAGTGACAGGGAGAACACTGAAGCTTTCTTT.

The chain links TRBV7-9 to TRBJ2-2, with TRBD1 matching 10 bases. V lost 0 bases to trimming and J lost 4 bases; unmatched junction nucleotides: 2. Germline CDR1 is SEHNR and CDR2 is FQNEAQ (reference sequence). There are 16 residues in the CDR3. CDR3 sequence: CASSLAGQGITGELFF. The CDR3, as DNA: TGTGCCAGCAGCTTAGCGGGACAGGGGATCACCGGGGAGCTGTTTTTT.

This clone was seen just once. The chain joins TRBV6-1 to TRBJ1-6; no clear D. In germline, CDR1 is MNHNS, CDR2 SASEGT. CDR3 size: 13 residues. V was shortened by 2 bases and J by 7 bases, with 6 bases between the two germline ends. DNA for the CDR3: TGTGCCAGCAGTGAACTAGTCAATTCACCCCTCCACTTT. This gives the protein CASSELVNSPLHF.

The genes are TRBV9 and TRBJ2-7, with 7 bases that match TRBD1. With V trimmed by 4 bases and J by 2 bases, 6 bases remained unmatched. The germline V gene has CDR1 SGDLS and CDR2 YYNGEE. The CDR3 has 14 amino acids. This CDR3 reads CASSPGTAPYEQYF. The CDR3 nucleotides read TGTGCCAGCAGCCCCGGGACAGCACCCTACGAGCAGTACTTC.

The chain joins TRBV29-1 to TRBJ2-1, with 7 nucleotides matching TRBD1. The CDR3 runs to 13 residues. Germline CDR1 SQVTM, CDR2 ANQGSEA. V lost 6 bases and J lost 8; bases outside the gene matches: 10. The CDR3 reads CSVPKLGGDEQFF. CDR3 DNA: TGCAGCGTGCCGAAGTTAGGGGGCGATGAGCAGTTCTTC.

The CDR3 reads CASSNSGGFSYEQYF. The DNA for the CDR3 is TGCGCCAGCAGTAATAGCGGGGGCTTCTCCTACGAGCAGTACTTC. This sequence joins TRBV10-2 and TRBJ2-7; 9 bases map to TRBD2. The CDR3 is 15 amino acids. J gave up 0 bases and V 5 bases, and 5 bases lay outside the gene matches. Germline V gene sequence: CDR1 WSHSY, CDR2 SAAADI.

This sequence joins TRBV2 and TRBJ1-2; possibly TRBD1 for D (5 bases). V was shortened by 8 bases and J by 8 bases, with 24 bases between the two germline ends. The V gene's germline CDR1 is SNHLY and CDR2 FYNNEI. The CDR3 is 15 amino acids. The DNA for the CDR3 is TGTGCCAGCCTTAGGGGCTCAATCGCAGCGGGAGGCTACACCTTC. Its protein product is CASLRGSIAAGGYTF.

The chain employs TRBV12-5 and TRBJ2-7, with TRBD1 as a possible D gene (5 bases). Germline-derived CDR1 and CDR2 are LGHNT and FRNRAP. V lost 4 bases and J lost 1, with 14 bases in between. The CDR3 is 15 amino acids. CDR3 region: CASGSTSGLSYEQYF. DNA for the CDR3: TGTGCTAGTGGTTCCACGTCAGGGCTATCCTACGAGCAGTACTTC.

In this sample, this clone turned up a few times. The chain links TRBV7-9 to TRBJ1-5, with D possibly being TRBD1 (5 bases). The CDR3 extends over 12 amino acids. V gave up 8 bases and J gave up 4 bases, with 9 bases separating them. Germline V gives CDR1 SEHNR, CDR2 FQNEAQ (reference sequence). CDR3 nucleotides: TGTGCCAGCCAAACAGGAAATCAGCCCCAGCATTTT. It translates to CASQTGNQPQHF.

The chain recombines TRBV3-1 (or the pseudogene TRBV3-2) with TRBJ1-3; D call uncertain. The V gene's germline CDR1 is LGHDT and CDR2 YNNKEL (reference sequence). The CDR3 has 15 residues. With 0 bases removed from V and 0 bases from J, the gap between germline ends came to 6 bases. The CDR3 DNA sequence: TGTGCCAGCAGCCAAGACACAAACTCTGGAAACACCATATATTTT. Its protein is CASSQDTNSGNTIYF.

The genes are TRBV11-2 and TRBJ2-7, with 8 bases that match TRBD2. Germline loops: CDR1 SGHAT, CDR2 FQNNGV. This CDR3 is 16 amino acids long. J was trimmed by 3 bases and V by 0 bases; bases with no gene match: 7. The CDR3 DNA follows: TGTGCCAGCAGCTTAGACCCTCAGCGGGGGATCTACGAGCAGTACTTC. This translates into CASSLDPQRGIYEQYF.

The CDR3 DNA reads TGTGCCAGCAGCCGGAGCGGGGGGGAGGGAGATACGCAGTATTTT. Residues: CASSRSGGEGDTQYF. This chain joins TRBV4-2 and TRBJ2-3; 10 positions match TRBD2. V gave up 4 bases and J gave up 5 bases; unmatched junction bases: 6. This CDR3 region has 15 residues. From germline, CDR1 is LGHNA and CDR2 YNFKEQ.

The chain couples TRBV5-1 to TRBJ2-7; D perhaps matches TRBD2 (5 bases). This CDR3 has 15 residues. V shed 4 bases and J shed 3 bases, with 17 bases lying between them. CDR1 and CDR2 from the germline V gene are SGHRS and YFSETQ. CDR3 residues: CASSPTVGEYYEQYF. CDR3 in DNA: TGCGCCAGCAGCCCAACGGTGGGAGAATACTACGAGCAGTACTTC.

The chain has TRBV27 and TRBJ2-7; 9 bases agree with TRBD1. The V gene end was trimmed by 4 bases and the J gene end by 4 bases; junction bases not matched to a gene: 8. The CDR3 contains 15 residues. Germline V gene lookup returns CDR1 MNHEY and CDR2 SMNVEV (reference sequence). DNA of the CDR3: TGTGCCAGCAGTTCCTTAGGACAGGGGATATACGAGCAGTACTTC. Encoded protein: CASSSLGQGIYEQYF.

The chain carries TRBV7-3 and TRBJ2-3, with a possible D match to TRBD2 (5 bases). The length of the CDR3 is 14 residues. V lost 5 bases to trimming and J lost 1 base, with 10 bases between them. Germline loops: CDR1 SGHTA, CDR2 FQGTGA. CDR3 sequence (DNA): TGTGCCAGCAGCCCGTATAGCGGCACAGATACGCAGTATTTT. Amino acid sequence: CASSPYSGTDTQYF.

The chain recombines TRBV12-3 or TRBV12-4 with TRBJ2-3, with TRBD2 as a possible D gene (5 bases). Between the trimmed V and J ends, which lost 3 bases and 5 bases, there was a span of 9 bases. The CDR3 contains 13 residues. For the CDR3, the DNA is TGTGCCAGCAGTTTGATGGGAGTAGATACGCAGTATTTT. It codes for CASSLMGVDTQYF.

This rearrangement joins TRBV5-6 to TRBJ1-2; D unresolved. CDR3 length: 11 residues. Germline V gives CDR1 SGHDT, CDR2 YYEEEE. The V end was cut by 2 bases, the J end by 8 bases, with 7 bases between. The CDR3 nucleotides read TGTGCCAGCAGCTTCAGTGGCGGCTACACCTTC. Translated, it gives CASSFSGGYTF.